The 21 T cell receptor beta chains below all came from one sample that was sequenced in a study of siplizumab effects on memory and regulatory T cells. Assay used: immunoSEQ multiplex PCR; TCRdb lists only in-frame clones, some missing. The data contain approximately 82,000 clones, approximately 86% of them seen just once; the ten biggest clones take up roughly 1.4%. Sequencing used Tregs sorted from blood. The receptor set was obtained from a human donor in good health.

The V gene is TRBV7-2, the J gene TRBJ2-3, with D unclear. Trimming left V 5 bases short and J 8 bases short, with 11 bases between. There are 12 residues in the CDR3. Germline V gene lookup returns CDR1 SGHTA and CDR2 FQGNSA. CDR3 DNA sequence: TGTGCCAGCAGCCCCCCCCCGGGTACGCAGTATTTT. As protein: CASSPPPGTQYF.

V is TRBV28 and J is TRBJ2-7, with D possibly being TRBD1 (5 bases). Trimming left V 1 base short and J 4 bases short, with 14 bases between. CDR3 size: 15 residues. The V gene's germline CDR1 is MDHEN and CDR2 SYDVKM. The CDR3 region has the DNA TGTGCCAGCAGTTTATCGGTGACAGCACTTTACGAGCAGTACTTC. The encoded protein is CASSLSVTALYEQYF.

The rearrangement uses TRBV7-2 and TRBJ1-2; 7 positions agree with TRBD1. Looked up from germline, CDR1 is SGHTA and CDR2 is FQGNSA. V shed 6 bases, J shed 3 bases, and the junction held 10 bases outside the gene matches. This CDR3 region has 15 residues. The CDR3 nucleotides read TGTGCCAGCAGGGCTACAGGGAGGGGGCACTATGGCTACACCTTC. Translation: CASRATGRGHYGYTF.

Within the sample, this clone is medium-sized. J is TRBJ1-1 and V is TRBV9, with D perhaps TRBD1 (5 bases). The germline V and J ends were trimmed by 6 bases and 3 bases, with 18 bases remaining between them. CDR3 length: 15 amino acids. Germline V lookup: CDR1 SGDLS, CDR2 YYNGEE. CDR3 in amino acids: CASNKNDQGHTEAFF. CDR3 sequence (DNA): TGTGCCAGCAACAAAAATGACCAGGGTCACACTGAAGCTTTCTTT.

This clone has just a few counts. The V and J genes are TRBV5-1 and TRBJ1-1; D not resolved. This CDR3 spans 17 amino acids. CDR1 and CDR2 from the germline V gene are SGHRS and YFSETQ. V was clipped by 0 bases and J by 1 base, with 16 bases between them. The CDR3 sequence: CASSLAAGSGKNTEAFF. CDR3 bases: TGCGCCAGCAGCTTGGCCGCGGGCTCGGGGAAGAACACTGAAGCTTTCTTT.

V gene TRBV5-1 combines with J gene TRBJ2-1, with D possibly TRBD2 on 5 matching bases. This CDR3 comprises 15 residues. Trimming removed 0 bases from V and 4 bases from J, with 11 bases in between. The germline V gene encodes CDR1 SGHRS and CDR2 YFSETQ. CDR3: CASSLARTGYNEQFF. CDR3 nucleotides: TGCGCCAGCAGCTTGGCCCGGACGGGATACAATGAGCAGTTCTTC. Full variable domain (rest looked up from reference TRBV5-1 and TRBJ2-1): KAGVTQTPRYLIKTRGQQVTLSCSPISGHRSVSWYQQTPGQGLQFLFEYFSETQRNKGNFPGRFSGRQFSNSRSEMNVSTLELGDSALYLCASSLARTGYNEQFFGPGTRLTVL.

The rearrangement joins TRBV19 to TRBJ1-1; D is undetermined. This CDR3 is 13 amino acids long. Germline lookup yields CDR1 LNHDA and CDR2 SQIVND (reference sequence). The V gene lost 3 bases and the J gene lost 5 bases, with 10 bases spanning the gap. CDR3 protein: CASSITVGTEAFF. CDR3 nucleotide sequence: TGTGCCAGTAGTATCACCGTGGGTACTGAAGCTTTCTTT.

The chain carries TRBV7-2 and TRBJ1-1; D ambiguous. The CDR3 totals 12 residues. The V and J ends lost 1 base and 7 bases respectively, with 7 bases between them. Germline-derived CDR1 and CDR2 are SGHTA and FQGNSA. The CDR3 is CASSLDNNEAFF. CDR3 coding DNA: TGTGCCAGCAGCTTAGATAATAATGAAGCTTTCTTT.

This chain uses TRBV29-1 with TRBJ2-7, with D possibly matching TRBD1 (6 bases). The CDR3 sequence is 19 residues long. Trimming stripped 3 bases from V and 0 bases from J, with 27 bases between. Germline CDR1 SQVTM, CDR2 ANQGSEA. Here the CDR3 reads CSVDPRGPHNRASSYEQYF. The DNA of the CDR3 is TGCAGCGTTGACCCCAGGGGCCCACATAACAGGGCCAGCTCCTACGAGCAGTACTTC.

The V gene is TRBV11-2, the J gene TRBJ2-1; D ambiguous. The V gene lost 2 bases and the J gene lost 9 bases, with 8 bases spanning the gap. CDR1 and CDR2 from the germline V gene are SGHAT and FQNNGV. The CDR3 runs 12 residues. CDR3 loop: CASSLRLGEQFF. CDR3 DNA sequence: TGTGCCAGCAGCTTAAGACTGGGTGAGCAGTTCTTC.

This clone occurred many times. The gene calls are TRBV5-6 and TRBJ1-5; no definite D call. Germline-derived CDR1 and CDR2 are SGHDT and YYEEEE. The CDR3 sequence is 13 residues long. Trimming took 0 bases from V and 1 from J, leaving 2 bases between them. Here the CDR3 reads CASSLGSNQPQHF. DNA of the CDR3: TGTGCCAGCAGCTTGGGAAGCAATCAGCCCCAGCATTTT.

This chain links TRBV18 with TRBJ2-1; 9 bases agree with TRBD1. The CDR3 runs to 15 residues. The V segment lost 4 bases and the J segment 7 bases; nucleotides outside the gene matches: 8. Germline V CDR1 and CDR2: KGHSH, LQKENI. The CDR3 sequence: CASSRGQGMGNEQFF. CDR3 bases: TGTGCCAGCTCACGAGGACAGGGGATGGGTAATGAGCAGTTCTTC. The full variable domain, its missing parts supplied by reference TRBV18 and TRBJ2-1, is NAGVMQNPRHLVRRRGQEARLRCSPMKGHSHVYWYRQLPEEGLKFMVYLQKENIIDESGMPKERFSAEFPKEGPSILRIQQVVRGDSAAYFCASSRGQGMGNEQFFGPGTRLTVL.

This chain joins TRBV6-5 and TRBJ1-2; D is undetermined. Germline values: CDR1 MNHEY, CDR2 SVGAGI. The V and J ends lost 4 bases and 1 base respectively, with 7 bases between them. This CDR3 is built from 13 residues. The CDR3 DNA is TGTGCCAGCAGTTGGCGGTATAACTATGGCTACACCTTC. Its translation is CASSWRYNYGYTF.

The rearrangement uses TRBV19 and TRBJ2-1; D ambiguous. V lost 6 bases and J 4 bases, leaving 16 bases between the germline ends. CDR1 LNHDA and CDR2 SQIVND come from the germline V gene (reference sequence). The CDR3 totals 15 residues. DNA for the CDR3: TGTGCCAGTAGAGCCCCGGAGCTGGGGTACAATGAGCAGTTCTTC. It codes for CASRAPELGYNEQFF. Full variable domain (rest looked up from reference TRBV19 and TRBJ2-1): DGGITQSPKYLFRKEGQNVTLSCEQNLNHDAMYWYRQDPGQGLRLIYYSQIVNDFQKGDIAEGYSVSREKKESFPLTVTSAQKNPTAFYLCASRAPELGYNEQFFGPGTRLTVL.

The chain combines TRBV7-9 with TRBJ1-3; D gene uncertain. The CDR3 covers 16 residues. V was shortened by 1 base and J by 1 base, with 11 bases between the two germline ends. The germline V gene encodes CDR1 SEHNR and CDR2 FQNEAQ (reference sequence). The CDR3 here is CASSLVAGSSGNTIYF. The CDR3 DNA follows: TGTGCCAGCAGCTTAGTAGCCGGGTCTTCTGGAAACACCATATATTTT.

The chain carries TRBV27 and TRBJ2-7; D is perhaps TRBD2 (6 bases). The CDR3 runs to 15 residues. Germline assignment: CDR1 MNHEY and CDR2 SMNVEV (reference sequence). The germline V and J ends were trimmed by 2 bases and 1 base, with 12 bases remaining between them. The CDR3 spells CASSLKFSGSYEQYF. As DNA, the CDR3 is TGTGCCAGCAGTTTAAAATTTAGCGGTTCCTACGAGCAGTACTTC.

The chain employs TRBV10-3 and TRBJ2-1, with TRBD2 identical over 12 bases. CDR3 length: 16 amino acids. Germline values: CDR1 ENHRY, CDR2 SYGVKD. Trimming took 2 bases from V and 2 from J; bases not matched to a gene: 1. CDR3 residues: CAISETSGGTYNEQFF. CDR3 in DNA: TGTGCCATCAGTGAGACTAGCGGGGGGACCTACAATGAGCAGTTCTTC.

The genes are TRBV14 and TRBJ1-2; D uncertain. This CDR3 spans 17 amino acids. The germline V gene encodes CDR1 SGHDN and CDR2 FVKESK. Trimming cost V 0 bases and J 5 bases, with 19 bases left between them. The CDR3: CASSQDPALTRAYGYTF. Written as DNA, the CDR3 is TGTGCCAGCAGCCAAGATCCCGCTCTAACCCGGGCATATGGCTACACCTTC.

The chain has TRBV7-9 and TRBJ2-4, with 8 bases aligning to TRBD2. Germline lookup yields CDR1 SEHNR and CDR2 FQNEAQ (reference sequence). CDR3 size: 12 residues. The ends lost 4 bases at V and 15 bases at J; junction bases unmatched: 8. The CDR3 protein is CASSSEGTRWYF. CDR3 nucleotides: TGTGCCAGCAGCTCAGAAGGGACTAGATGGTACTTC.

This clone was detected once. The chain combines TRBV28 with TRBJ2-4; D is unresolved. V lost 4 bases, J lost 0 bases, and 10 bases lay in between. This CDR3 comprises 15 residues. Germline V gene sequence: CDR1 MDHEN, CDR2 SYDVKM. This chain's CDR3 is CASSSSGLAKNIQYF. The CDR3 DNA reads TGTGCCAGCAGTTCCTCGGGTTTAGCCAAAAACATTCAGTACTTC.

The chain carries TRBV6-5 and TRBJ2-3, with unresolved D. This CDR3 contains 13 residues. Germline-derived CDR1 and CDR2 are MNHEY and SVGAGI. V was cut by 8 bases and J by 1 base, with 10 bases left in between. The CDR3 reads CASLGYGTDTQYF. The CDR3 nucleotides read TGTGCCAGCCTCGGCTATGGCACAGATACGCAGTATTTT.